This is a list of T cell receptor beta chains from one sample in a study of cytomegalovirus exposure and HLA in healthy donors. The method was immunoSEQ multiplex PCR; TCRdb's version includes in-frame clones alone and lacks a portion of them. The sample holds 100,000 to 150,000 clones. Sequenced input: PBMCs. These receptors all come from a man in his late teens or twenties in good health and CMV-seronegative. Each CDR3 is given with its conserved first and last residue.

j_call v_call cdr3_aa
TRBJ1-3 TRBV6-6 CASRESSGNTIYF
TRBJ2-7 TRBV28 CASSLGGPPYEQYF
TRBJ2-2 TRBV9 CASGGEREGTGELFF
TRBJ2-4 TRBV5-4 CASSQGGGVNIQYF
TRBJ1-1 TRBV29-1 CSVDSRQMNTEAFF
TRBJ2-1 TRBV5-1 CASSLATGGYNEQFF
TRBJ2-1 TRBV6-5 CASSYSSQGAEQFF
TRBJ1-4 TRBV19 CASSTGVTKLFF
TRBJ1-4 TRBV5-6 CASSFGTGEKLFF
TRBJ2-3 TRBV28 CASSSAGGRTDTQYF
TRBJ1-3 TRBV5-5 CASSLSDRSSGNTIYF
TRBJ2-1 TRBV4-3 CASSQEGGQGSPGETYNEQFF
NA TRBV5-6 CASSYGATSPIYEQYF
TRBJ2-3 TRBV5-6 CASSPKDRGGTQYF
TRBJ2-7 TRBV5-1 CASRPGQGGEQYF
TRBJ1-2 TRBV11-2 CASSLGIAGNYGHTF
TRBJ2-7 TRBV18 CASSPPSSYEQYF
TRBJ2-5 TRBV5-1 CASGGETQYF
TRBJ2-1 TRBV30 CATSSFQGIHNEQFF
TRBJ1-2 TRBV7-8 CASSSSLINGYTF
TRBJ2-3 TRBV5-4 CASSPAQGTTDTQYF
TRBJ2-1 TRBV7-8 CASSLVGSGDEQFF
TRBJ2-1 TRBV7-2 CASSEGGGLGKFF
TRBJ1-2 TRBV6-5 CAGRLDGGQVDTF
TRBJ1-5 TRBV18 CASSPPGQGSGNQPQHF
TRBJ2-2 TRBV2 CARMGLAGTGELFF
TRBJ1-1 TRBV7-8 CASRGRGQGVAEAFF
TRBJ2-3 TRBV27 CASSLRRTSGVSTDTQYF
TRBJ1-2 TRBV4-1 CASSQGHDRGNYGYTF
TRBJ1-3 TRBV5-1 CASSRTFSGNTIYF
TRBJ1-2 TRBV9 CASSGSSTARYGYTF
TRBJ1-6 TRBV19 CASSPGTGGVSYNSPLHF
TRBJ1-2 TRBV6-6 CASSYLGQGVAGYTF
TRBJ2-1 TRBV7-3 CASSLSSGRIYEQFF